The rows below give T cell receptor beta chains drawn from one sample of a study of regulatory T cells in long-lasting Graves disease. TCRdb recomputed calls from the multiplex PCR reads with MiXCR, one row per CDR3 protein. The table has 450,000 or so distinct CDR3 sequences, about a fifth seen once. This sample comprised peripheral blood mononuclear cells (PBMCs), obtained when the disease was refractory, from a patient treated with antithyroid drugs. These receptors originate from a female donor with Graves disease. Both conserved end residues are part of each CDR3. Fields, in order: D gene, clone size, V gene, J gene, CDR3 DNA, CDR3 protein. D genes are given only for firm matches. Clone size is not always given. Where it is, it says once, few, many or a class for expanded clones.

.	once	TRBV7-2	TRBJ2-1	TGTGCCAGCAGCTTTAGAGGGGGGGCTAGGATGGGGAATGAGCAGTTCTTC	CASSFRGGARMGNEQFF
TRBD1	many	TRBV6-1	TRBJ2-7	TGTGCCAGTATTATCCCGGGACAGGGAAACGAGCAGTACTTC	CASIIPGQGNEQYF
.	few	TRBV4-1	TRBJ1-6	TGCGCCAGCAGCCCCCCAAATGAGGCGCCCCTCCACTTT	CASSPPNEAPLHF
TRBD2	few	TRBV5-8	TRBJ2-7	TGTGCCAGCAGCTTGGGACTAGCGGGAGGTCTTTCCGAGCAGTACTTC	CASSLGLAGGLSEQYF
.	once	TRBV6-2/TRBV6-3	TRBJ2-5	TGTGCCAGCAGTGAAACGTGGGCAGGGACGAGGATCCAGTACTTC	CASSETWAGTRIQYF
.	many	TRBV6-5	TRBJ2-7	TGTGCCAGCAGTTACATTTCGGACCTTTACGAGCAGTACTTC	CASSYISDLYEQYF
.	.	TRBV7-8	TRBJ2-1	TGTGCCAGCAGCCCGGGGGACTCCTACAATGAGCAGTTCTTC	CASSPGDSYNEQFF
.	few	TRBV4-3	TRBJ1-2	TGCGCCAGCAGCCAAGGCGGTCCAGGAATGAACTATGGCTACACCTTC	CASSQGGPGMNYGYTF
.	.	TRBV12-3/TRBV12-4	TRBJ1-1	TGTGCCGGCGGTTTGGCGTCCTTCGGGGGGCCAAAAACTGAAGCTTTCTTT	CAGGLASFGGPKTEAFF
.	many	TRBV2	TRBJ2-2	TGTGCCAGCAGTGATGGGGTAGGCGGGGAGCTGTTTTTT	CASSDGVGGELFF
.	many	TRBV7-2	TRBJ2-7	TGTGCCAGCAGCCGCGCGGGACGGGGGAACGAGCAGTACTTC	CASSRAGRGNEQYF
TRBD1	.	TRBV7-2	TRBJ1-2	TGTGCCAGCAGCGAGATGGGACAGGGGTATGGCTACACCTTC	CASSEMGQGYGYTF
.	few	TRBV6-4	TRBJ1-1	TGTGCCAGCAGTGACTCGGCCAGGGCGAACACTGAAGCTTTCTTT	CASSDSARANTEAFF
.	many	TRBV6-1	TRBJ1-2	TGTGCCAGCCTCCCGACGGCGGTCTATGGCTACACCTTC	CASLPTAVYGYTF
TRBD1	.	TRBV6-2/TRBV6-3	TRBJ1-1	TGTGCCAGCAGCCATTCGGGACAGTCGAACACTGAAGCTTTCTTT	CASSHSGQSNTEAFF
.	few	TRBV7-9	TRBJ2-2	TGTGCCAGCAGCTTAACCTGGGGGAGCGGCGGGGAGCTGTTTTTT	CASSLTWGSGGELFF
.	few	TRBV20-1	TRBJ2-5	TGCAGTGCTTACCCTAACACGTTCCAAGAGACCCAGTACTTC	CSAYPNTFQETQYF
.	few	TRBV7-2	TRBJ2-1	TGTGCCAGCAGCTTAGGGGGAGGCTACAATGAGCAGTTCTTC	CASSLGGGYNEQFF
.	.	TRBV6-1	TRBJ2-2	TGTGCCAGCAGTCCCCGGGGAGGACACGGAGAAACCGGGGAGCTGTTTTTT	CASSPRGGHGETGELFF
.	few	TRBV7-3	TRBJ2-1	TGTGCCAGCAGCTTAACCCGTCTCAACAATGAGCAGTTCTTC	CASSLTRLNNEQFF
TRBD2	few	TRBV20-1	TRBJ2-7	TGCAGTGCTAGAGGGGCTAGCGGGAAGACACTCTACGAGCAGTACTTC	CSARGASGKTLYEQYF
TRBD2	few	TRBV19	TRBJ2-7	TGTGCCAGTAGTGCTAGCGGGGCGTCCTACGAGCAGTACTTC	CASSASGASYEQYF